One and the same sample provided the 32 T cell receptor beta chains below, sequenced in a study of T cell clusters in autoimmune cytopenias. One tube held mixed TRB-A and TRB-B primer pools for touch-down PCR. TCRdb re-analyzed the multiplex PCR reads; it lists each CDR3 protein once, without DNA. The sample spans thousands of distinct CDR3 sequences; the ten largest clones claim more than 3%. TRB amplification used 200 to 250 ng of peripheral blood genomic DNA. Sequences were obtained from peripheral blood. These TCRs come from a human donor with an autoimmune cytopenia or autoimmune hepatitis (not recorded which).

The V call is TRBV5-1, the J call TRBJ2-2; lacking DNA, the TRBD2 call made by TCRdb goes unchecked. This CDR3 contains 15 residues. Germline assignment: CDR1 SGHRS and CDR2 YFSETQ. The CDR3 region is CASSGGLGNTGELFF.

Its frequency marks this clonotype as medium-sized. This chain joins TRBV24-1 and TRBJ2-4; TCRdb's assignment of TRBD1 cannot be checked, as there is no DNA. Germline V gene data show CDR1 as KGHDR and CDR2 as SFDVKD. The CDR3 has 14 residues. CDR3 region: CATSERGQGATQYF.

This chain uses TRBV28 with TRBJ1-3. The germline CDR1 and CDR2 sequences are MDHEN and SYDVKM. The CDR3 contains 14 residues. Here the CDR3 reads CASSKPSEGNTIYF.

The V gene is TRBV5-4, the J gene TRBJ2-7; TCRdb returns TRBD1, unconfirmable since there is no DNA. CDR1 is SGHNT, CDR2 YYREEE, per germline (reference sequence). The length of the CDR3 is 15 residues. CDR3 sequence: CASSPGKIQPYEQYF.

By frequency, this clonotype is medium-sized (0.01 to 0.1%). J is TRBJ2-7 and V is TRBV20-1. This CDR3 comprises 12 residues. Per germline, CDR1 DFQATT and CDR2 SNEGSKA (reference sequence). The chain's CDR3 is CSATTSSYEQYF.

The CDR3 sequence: CASRRTGAPTEAFF. This chain connects TRBV6-1 to TRBJ1-1; TCRdb indicates TRBD1, and absent DNA this call remains unverified. In germline, CDR1 is MNHNS, CDR2 SASEGT. The CDR3 runs 14 residues.

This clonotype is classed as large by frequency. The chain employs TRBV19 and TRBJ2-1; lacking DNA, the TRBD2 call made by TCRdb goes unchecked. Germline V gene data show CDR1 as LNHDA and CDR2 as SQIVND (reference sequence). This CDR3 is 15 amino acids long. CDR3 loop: CASSTRLANYNEQFF.

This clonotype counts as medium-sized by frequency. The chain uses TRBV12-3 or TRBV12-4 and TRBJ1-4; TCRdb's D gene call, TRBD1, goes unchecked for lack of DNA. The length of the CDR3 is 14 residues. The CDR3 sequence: CASSSDRGSEKLFF.

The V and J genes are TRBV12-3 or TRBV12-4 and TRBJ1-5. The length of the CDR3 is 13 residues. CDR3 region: CASSLISNQPQHF.

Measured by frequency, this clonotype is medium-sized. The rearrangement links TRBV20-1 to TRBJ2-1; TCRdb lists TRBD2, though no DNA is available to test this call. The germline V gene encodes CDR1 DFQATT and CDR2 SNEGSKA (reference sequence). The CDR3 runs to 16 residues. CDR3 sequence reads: CSARDMSGSSYNEQFF.

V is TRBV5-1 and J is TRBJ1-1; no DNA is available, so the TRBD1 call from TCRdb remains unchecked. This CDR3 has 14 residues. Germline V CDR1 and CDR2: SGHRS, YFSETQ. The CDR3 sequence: CASSGGQQYTEAFF.

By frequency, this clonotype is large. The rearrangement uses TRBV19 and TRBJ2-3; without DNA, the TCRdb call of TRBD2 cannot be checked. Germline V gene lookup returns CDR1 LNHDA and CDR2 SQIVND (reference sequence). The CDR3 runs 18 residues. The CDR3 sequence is CASSISLVAGTSTDTQYF.

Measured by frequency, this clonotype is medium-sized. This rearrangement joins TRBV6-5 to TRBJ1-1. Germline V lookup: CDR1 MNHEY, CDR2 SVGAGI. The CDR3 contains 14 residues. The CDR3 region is CASTKWGGGTEAFF.

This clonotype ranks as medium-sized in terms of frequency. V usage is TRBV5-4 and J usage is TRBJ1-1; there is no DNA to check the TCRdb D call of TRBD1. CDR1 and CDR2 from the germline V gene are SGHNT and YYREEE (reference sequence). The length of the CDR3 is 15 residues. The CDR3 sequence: CASSEGGTGNTEAFF.

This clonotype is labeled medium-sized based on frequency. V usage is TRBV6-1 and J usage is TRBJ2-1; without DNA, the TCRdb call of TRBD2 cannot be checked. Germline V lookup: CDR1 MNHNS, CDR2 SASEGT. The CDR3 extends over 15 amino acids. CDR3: CASSGQLALGAEQFF.

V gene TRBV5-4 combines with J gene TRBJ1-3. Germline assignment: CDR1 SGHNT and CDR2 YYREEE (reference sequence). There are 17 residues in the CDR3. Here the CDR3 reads CASSLTGGRTRGNTIYF.

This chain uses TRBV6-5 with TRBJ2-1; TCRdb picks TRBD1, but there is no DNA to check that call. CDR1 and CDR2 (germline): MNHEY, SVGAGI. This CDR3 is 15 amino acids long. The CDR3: CASSEESLGGWGQFF.

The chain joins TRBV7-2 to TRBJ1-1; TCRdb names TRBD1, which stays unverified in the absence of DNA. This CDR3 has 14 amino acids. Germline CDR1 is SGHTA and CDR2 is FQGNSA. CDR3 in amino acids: CASSYRGSGTEAFF.

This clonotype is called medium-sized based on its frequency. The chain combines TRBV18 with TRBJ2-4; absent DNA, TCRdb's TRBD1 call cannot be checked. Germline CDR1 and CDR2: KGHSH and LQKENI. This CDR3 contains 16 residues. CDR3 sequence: CASSPQTGGAGNIQYF.

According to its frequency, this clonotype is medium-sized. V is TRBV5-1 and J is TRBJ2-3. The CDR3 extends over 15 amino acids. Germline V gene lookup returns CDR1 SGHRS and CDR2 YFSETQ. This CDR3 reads CASSWVDGSTDTQYF.

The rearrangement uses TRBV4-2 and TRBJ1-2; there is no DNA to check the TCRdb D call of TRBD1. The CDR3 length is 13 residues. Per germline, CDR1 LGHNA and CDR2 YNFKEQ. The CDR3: CASSGGPIYGYTF.

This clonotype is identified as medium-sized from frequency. The CDR3 sequence: CASSLEWGGLSDTQYF. This chain uses TRBV5-4 with TRBJ2-3; TCRdb's assignment of TRBD2 cannot be checked, as there is no DNA. Germline V gives CDR1 SGHNT, CDR2 YYREEE (reference sequence). CDR3 length: 16 amino acids.

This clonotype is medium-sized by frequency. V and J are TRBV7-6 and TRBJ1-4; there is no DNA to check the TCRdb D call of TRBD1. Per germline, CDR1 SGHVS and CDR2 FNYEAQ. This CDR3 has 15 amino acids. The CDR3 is CASSPRTGRDEKLFF.

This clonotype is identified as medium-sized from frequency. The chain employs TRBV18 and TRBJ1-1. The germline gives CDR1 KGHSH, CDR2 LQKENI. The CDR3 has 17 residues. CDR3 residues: CASSPKGTEIRGTEAFF. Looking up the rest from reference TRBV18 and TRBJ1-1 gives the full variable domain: NAGVMQNPRHLVRRRGQEARLRCSPMKGHSHVYWYRQLPEEGLKFMVYLQKENIIDESGMPKERFSAEFPKEGPSILRIQQVVRGDSAAYFCASSPKGTEIRGTEAFFGQGTRLTVV.

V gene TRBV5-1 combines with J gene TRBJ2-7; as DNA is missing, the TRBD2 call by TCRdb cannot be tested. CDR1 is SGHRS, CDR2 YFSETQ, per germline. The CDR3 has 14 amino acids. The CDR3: CASSDGLAVYEQYF.

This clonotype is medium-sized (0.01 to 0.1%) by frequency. The CDR3 protein is CASSFSYNEQFF. The rearrangement uses TRBV28 and TRBJ2-1. The CDR3 loop spans 12 amino acids. Germline values: CDR1 MDHEN, CDR2 SYDVKM.

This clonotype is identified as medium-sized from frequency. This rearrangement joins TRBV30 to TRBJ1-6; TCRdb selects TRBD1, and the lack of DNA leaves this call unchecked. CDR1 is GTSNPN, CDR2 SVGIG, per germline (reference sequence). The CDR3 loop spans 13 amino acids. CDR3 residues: CAGRGGSNSPLHF.

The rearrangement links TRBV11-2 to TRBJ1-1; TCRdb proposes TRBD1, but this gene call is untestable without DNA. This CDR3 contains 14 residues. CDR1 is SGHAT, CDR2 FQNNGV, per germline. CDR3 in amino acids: CASSSPRGHTEAFF.

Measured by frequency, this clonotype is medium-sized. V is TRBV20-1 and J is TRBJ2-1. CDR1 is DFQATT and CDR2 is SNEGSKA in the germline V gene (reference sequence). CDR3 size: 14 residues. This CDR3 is CSARDPSGYNEQFF.

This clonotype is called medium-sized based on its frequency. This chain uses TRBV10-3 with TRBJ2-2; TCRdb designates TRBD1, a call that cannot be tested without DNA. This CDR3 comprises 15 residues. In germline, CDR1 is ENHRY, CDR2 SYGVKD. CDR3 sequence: CAIKGTGGYTGELFF.

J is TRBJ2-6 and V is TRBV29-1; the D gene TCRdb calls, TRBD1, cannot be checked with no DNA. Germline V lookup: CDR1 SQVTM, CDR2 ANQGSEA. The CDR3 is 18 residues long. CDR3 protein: CSVETRGQGAYGANVLTF. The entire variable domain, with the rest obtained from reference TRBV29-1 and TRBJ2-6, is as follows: SAVISQKPSRDICQRGTSLTIQCQVDSQVTMMFWYRQQPGQSLTLIATANQGSEATYESGFVIDKFPISRPNLTFSTLTVSNMSPEDSSIYLCSVETRGQGAYGANVLTFGAGSRLTVL.

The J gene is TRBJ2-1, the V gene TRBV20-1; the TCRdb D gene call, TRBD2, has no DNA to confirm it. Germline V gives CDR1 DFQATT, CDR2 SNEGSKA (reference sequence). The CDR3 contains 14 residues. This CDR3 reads CSACARGSYNEQFF.